One sample yielded the 25 T cell receptor beta chains listed below, sequenced in a study of glioma-infiltrating T cells after dendritic cell vaccination. The protocol was immunoSEQ multiplex PCR, while the TCRdb copy is restricted to in-frame clones and leaves out a portion. The sample holds roughly 82,000 clones, over 85% seen once. Sample: blood, taken before dendritic cell vaccination. Every receptor here comes from a human donor with glioblastoma.

J is TRBJ1-1 and V is TRBV14, with 8 bases matching TRBD1. Losses at the gene ends were 2 bases for V and 3 bases for J; bases not matched to a gene: 5. This CDR3 has 15 amino acids. Germline-derived CDR1 and CDR2 are SGHDN and FVKESK. CDR3 in amino acids: CASSQFLQGDTEAFF. The CDR3, as DNA: TGTGCCAGCAGCCAATTCCTACAGGGGGACACTGAAGCTTTCTTT.

V and J are TRBV6-5 and TRBJ1-2; D perhaps matches TRBD1 (6 bases). The germline V and J ends were trimmed by 7 bases and 2 bases, with 14 bases remaining between them. Germline CDR1 is MNHEY and CDR2 is SVGAGI. The CDR3 has 14 amino acids. The CDR3 bases are TGTGCCAGCAAGGGTGGCAGGGGAAACTATGGCTACACCTTC. Translated: CASKGGRGNYGYTF.

The CDR3 loop is CASSYPASGGAYEQYF. The CDR3 DNA follows: TGTGCCAGCAGTTATCCGGCTAGCGGGGGAGCCTACGAGCAGTACTTC. V and J are TRBV6-6 and TRBJ2-7, with 10 bases fitting TRBD2. CDR1 and CDR2 (germline): MNHNY, SVGAGI (reference sequence). Trimming removed 3 bases from V and 2 bases from J; junction bases left unmatched: 7. CDR3 length equals 16 residues.

The J gene is TRBJ1-4, the V gene TRBV28; 10 bases are a match to TRBD1. V was pared by 4 bases and J by 3 bases, with 2 bases of the junction left unmatched. This CDR3 region has 15 residues. Germline V lookup: CDR1 MDHEN, CDR2 SYDVKM. CDR3: CASSSGQGANEKLFF. The CDR3 nucleotides are TGTGCCAGCAGTTCCGGACAGGGGGCTAATGAAAAACTGTTTTTT. The full variable domain, with the rest looked up from reference TRBV28 and TRBJ1-4, is DVKVTQSSRYLVKRTGEKVFLECVQDMDHENMFWYRQDPGLGLRLIYFSYDVKMKEKGDIPEGYSVSREKKERFSLILESASTNQTSMYLCASSSGQGANEKLFFGSGTQLSVL.

J is TRBJ2-2 and V is TRBV19, with TRBD2 identical over 7 bases. This CDR3 spans 15 amino acids. The trim removed 7 bases at V and 0 bases at J, leaving 5 bases unmatched. The germline gives CDR1 LNHDA, CDR2 SQIVND (reference sequence). CDR3 sequence: CASKSGDANTGELFF. The CDR3 DNA reads as TGTGCCAGTAAGAGCGGGGACGCGAACACCGGGGAGCTGTTTTTT. Combining the CDR3 with reference TRBV19 and TRBJ2-2 gives the whole variable domain DGGITQSPKYLFRKEGQNVTLSCEQNLNHDAMYWYRQDPGQGLRLIYYSQIVNDFQKGDIAEGYSVSREKKESFPLTVTSAQKNPTAFYLCASKSGDANTGELFFGEGSRLTVL.

This chain uses TRBV6-1 with TRBJ1-3; D ambiguous. The CDR3 runs to 16 residues. V dropped 1 base and J dropped 0 bases, with 10 bases sitting between them. The germline V gene encodes CDR1 MNHNS and CDR2 SASEGT. Here the CDR3 reads CASSEVADFSGNTIYF. DNA for the CDR3: TGTGCCAGCAGTGAAGTGGCAGATTTCTCTGGAAACACCATATATTTT.

This chain connects TRBV6-5 to TRBJ1-1; maybe TRBD1 (5 bases). The CDR3 runs 12 residues. The germline CDR1 and CDR2 sequences are MNHEY and SVGAGI. V was pared by 7 bases and J by 6 bases, with 12 bases between. The CDR3 DNA is TGTGCCAGCACCCCGGGGGGGTCTGAAGCTTTCTTT. Amino acid sequence: CASTPGGSEAFF.

The genes are TRBV6-4 and TRBJ1-5, with D maybe TRBD1 (6 bases). Looked up from germline, CDR1 is MRHNA and CDR2 is SNTAGT. Trimming stripped 4 bases from V and 3 bases from J, with 19 bases between. This CDR3 is 17 amino acids long. The CDR3 DNA is TGTGCCAGCAGTGTCCCGAGGAACAGGGTCGACAATCAGCCCCAGCATTTT. It specifies CASSVPRNRVDNQPQHF.

This chain links TRBV5-1 with TRBJ2-7; tentative D call: TRBD2 (6 bases). The V and J ends lost 2 bases and 7 bases respectively, with 28 bases between them. This CDR3 has 18 amino acids. In germline, CDR1 is SGHRS, CDR2 YFSETQ. CDR3 sequence (DNA): TGCGCCAGCAGCTTCGAAGAGGTAGGCGCGGGGCCTTGGGGGGAGCAGTACTTC. Residues: CASSFEEVGAGPWGEQYF. Full variable domain (remainder filled in from reference TRBV5-1 and TRBJ2-7): KAGVTQTPRYLIKTRGQQVTLSCSPISGHRSVSWYQQTPGQGLQFLFEYFSETQRNKGNFPGRFSGRQFSNSRSEMNVSTLELGDSALYLCASSFEEVGAGPWGEQYFGPGTRLTVT.

The CDR3 reads CASSQGGGGTEAFF. The CDR3 nucleotides are TGTGCCAGCAGCCAAGGGGGGGGAGGCACTGAAGCTTTCTTT. J is TRBJ1-1 and V is TRBV14, with a possible D match to TRBD1 (5 bases). The germline V and J ends were trimmed by 1 base and 4 bases, with 10 bases remaining between them. The germline V gene has CDR1 SGHDN and CDR2 FVKESK. The CDR3 is 14 amino acids.

About this clone: The DNA is omitted, as the CDR3 cannot be located on it reliably, and the CDR3 follows TCRdb's listing. The chain is built from TRBV5-5 and TRBJ1-2; no DNA check was done on the table's D call, TRBD1. Germline V gene data show CDR1 as SGHKS and CDR2 as YYEKEE (reference sequence). Inclusive of both ends, the CDR3 amounts to 15 amino acids. The CDR3 here is CASSWEWGQGIPSTF.

This sequence joins TRBV2 and TRBJ2-7, with a weak D call TRBD2 (5 bases). The CDR3 covers 12 residues. Germline V gene lookup returns CDR1 SNHLY and CDR2 FYNNEI. Trimming stripped 7 bases from V and 4 bases from J, with 11 bases between. CDR3 in DNA: TGTGCCAGCAACGACGAGGGATACGAGCAGTACTTC. Translating it yields CASNDEGYEQYF.

The chain is built from TRBV6-5 and TRBJ2-7, with TRBD1 matching over 10 bases. The CDR3 sequence is 15 residues long. The junction had 9 bases not matched to a gene; V was cut back by 7 bases and J by 3 bases. Germline V lookup: CDR1 MNHEY, CDR2 SVGAGI. CDR3: CASTKRQGAYYEQYF. The CDR3 coding sequence is TGTGCCAGCACAAAAAGACAGGGGGCGTACTACGAGCAGTACTTC.

The CDR3 DNA reads as TGCGCCAGCAGCTTGGACGGACAGTTGAACTATGGCTACACCTTC. Encoded protein: CASSLDGQLNYGYTF. The chain links TRBV5-1 to TRBJ1-2; D may be TRBD1 (6 bases). The CDR3 runs 15 residues. The germline V and J ends were trimmed by 0 bases and 2 bases, with 11 bases remaining between them. Germline-derived CDR1 and CDR2 are SGHRS and YFSETQ.

Details on this clone: An end of the junction differs from the germline gene, which may be a read error. This chain joins TRBV11-3 and TRBJ2-5; 9 bases map to TRBD2. The CDR3 runs to 14 residues. Germline V gene lookup returns CDR1 SGHNT and CDR2 YENEEA. CDR3 bases: TGTGCCAGCAGCTTAGGCGGGAGGGCAGAGACTCAGTACTTC. Its translation is CASSLGGRAETQYF.

This chain joins TRBV4-1 and TRBJ2-2; D gene uncertain. V dropped 0 bases and J dropped 5 bases, with 7 bases sitting between them. The CDR3 sequence is 14 residues long. Per the germline V gene, CDR1 is MGHRA and CDR2 is YSYEKL. In DNA form, the CDR3 reads TGCGCCAGCAGCCAAGATAGAGCGACCGGGGAGCTGTTTTTT. It encodes CASSQDRATGELFF.

This chain links TRBV5-1 with TRBJ2-1; TRBD2 agrees at 8 bases. Trimming at V came to 6 bases and at J to 5 bases, leaving 7 bases not matched to a gene. Germline V gives CDR1 SGHRS, CDR2 YFSETQ. This CDR3 contains 14 residues. CDR3 protein: CASTIAGPDNEQFF. In nucleotides, the CDR3 is TGCGCCAGCACAATAGCGGGACCCGACAATGAGCAGTTCTTC.

The chain employs TRBV5-1 and TRBJ2-7; 10 bases line up with TRBD1. This CDR3 is built from 14 residues. Unmatched junction bases numbered 4, after V lost 4 bases and J lost 3 bases. From germline, CDR1 is SGHRS and CDR2 YFSETQ. CDR3 protein: CASSRDRGFYEQYF. CDR3 nucleotide sequence: TGCGCCAGCAGCCGGGACAGGGGTTTCTACGAGCAGTACTTC. The entire variable domain, with the rest obtained from reference TRBV5-1 and TRBJ2-7, is as follows: KAGVTQTPRYLIKTRGQQVTLSCSPISGHRSVSWYQQTPGQGLQFLFEYFSETQRNKGNFPGRFSGRQFSNSRSEMNVSTLELGDSALYLCASSRDRGFYEQYFGPGTRLTVT.

This chain joins TRBV9 and TRBJ1-5, with D perhaps TRBD1 (5 bases). The CDR3 is made up of 14 amino acids. Looked up from germline, CDR1 is SGDLS and CDR2 is YYNGEE. V dropped 4 bases and J dropped 8 bases, with 16 bases sitting between them. The CDR3 nucleotides are TGTGCCAGCAGCCCAACGGGGAGGACAAAGCCCCAGCATTTT. This sequence encodes CASSPTGRTKPQHF. The full variable domain, completed using reference TRBV9 and TRBJ1-5, is DSGVTQTPKHLITATGQRVTLRCSPRSGDLSVYWYQQSLDQGLQFLIQYYNGEERAKGNILERFSAQQFPDLHSELNLSSLELGDSALYFCASSPTGRTKPQHFGDGTRLSIL.

In this sample, this clone turned up once. The chain uses TRBV25-1 and TRBJ2-7, with TRBD1 matching 9 bases. CDR3 size: 15 residues. Germline CDR1 MGHDK, CDR2 SYGVNS. V lost 4 bases to trimming and J lost 5 bases; unmatched junction nucleotides: 9. The DNA of the CDR3 is TGTGCCAGCAGTGGGCGGGACAGGGCCTTCAACGAGCAGTACTTC. Residues: CASSGRDRAFNEQYF.

The chain recombines TRBV2 with TRBJ1-5, with D maybe TRBD1 (6 bases). Germline loops: CDR1 SNHLY, CDR2 FYNNEI. Between the trimmed V and J ends, which lost 4 bases and 4 bases, there was a span of 8 bases. This CDR3 comprises 13 residues. The CDR3 DNA follows: TGTGCCAGCAGTGCCACAGGGAATCAGCCCCAGCATTTT. Its protein product is CASSATGNQPQHF.

The chain links TRBV2 to TRBJ1-1; TRBD1 aligns across 7 bases. With V trimmed by 5 bases and J by 4 bases, 7 bases remained unmatched. The germline CDR1 and CDR2 sequences are SNHLY and FYNNEI. CDR3 length: 14 residues. CDR3: CASSSDRASTEAFF. Here the CDR3 DNA reads TGTGCCAGCAGTTCTGACAGGGCAAGCACTGAAGCTTTCTTT.

CDR3 bases: TGCGCCAGCAGCCCACTACGGCGGGGTAGCTCCTACGAGCAGTACTTC. Translation gives CASSPLRRGSSYEQYF. The chain recombines TRBV4-1 with TRBJ2-7; possibly TRBD2 for D (6 bases). The V end was cut by 4 bases, the J end by 0 bases, with 16 bases between. There are 16 residues in the CDR3. Per germline, CDR1 MGHRA and CDR2 YSYEKL.

The chain joins TRBV25-1 to TRBJ1-5, with 8 bases aligning to TRBD1. The J segment lost 6 bases and the V segment lost 4 bases, leaving 5 bases of the junction unmatched. This CDR3 is built from 14 residues. Germline assignment: CDR1 MGHDK and CDR2 SYGVNS. The CDR3 nucleotides are TGTGCCAGCAGTGGAGGACAGGGAAGTCAGCCCCAGCATTTT. Its protein product is CASSGGQGSQPQHF.

This clone occurred once. This sequence joins TRBV5-1 and TRBJ2-2, with TRBD1 matching over 7 bases. The J segment lost 4 bases and the V segment lost 0 bases, leaving 3 bases of the junction unmatched. The CDR3 runs to 15 residues. CDR1 is SGHRS, CDR2 YFSETQ, per germline. This CDR3 is CASSLEGAGTGELFF. CDR3 sequence (DNA): TGCGCCAGCAGCTTGGAGGGGGCGGGCACCGGGGAGCTGTTTTTT.